The T cell receptor beta chain under discussion was sequenced for a study of T cell responses to AZD1222 COVID-19 vaccine. Study results and caveats: Baseline antibody screening turned up just a handful of seropositive AZD1222 recipients. Nearly half of the spike-specific TCRs reportedly recognize variant regions that carry no mutations. Rises in breadth and depth of Spike-specific TCRs came after two AZD1222 doses.

From germline, CDR1 is SGHRS and CDR2 YFSETQ. V lost 7 bases, J lost 4 bases, and 9 bases lay in between. The CDR3 totals 12 residues. In the case of this clone: Its matching antigen is unknown.

The assay was immunoSEQ multiplex PCR, and TCRdb's table has in-frame clones only and misses some. The repertoire includes 100,000 to 150,000 clones, 85% to 90% of them detected once, and almost 4.5% sits in the top ten. This sequence originates from an adult who received the AZD1222 COVID-19 vaccine. This chain uses TRBV5-1 with TRBJ2-1, with a possible D match to TRBD1 (6 bases). This specimen was peripheral blood, taken 28 days after the second AZD1222 dose. The CDR3 region is CASGQGYNEQFF. The CDR3 nucleotides are TGCGCCAGCGGGCAGGGGTACAATGAGCAGTTCTTC.